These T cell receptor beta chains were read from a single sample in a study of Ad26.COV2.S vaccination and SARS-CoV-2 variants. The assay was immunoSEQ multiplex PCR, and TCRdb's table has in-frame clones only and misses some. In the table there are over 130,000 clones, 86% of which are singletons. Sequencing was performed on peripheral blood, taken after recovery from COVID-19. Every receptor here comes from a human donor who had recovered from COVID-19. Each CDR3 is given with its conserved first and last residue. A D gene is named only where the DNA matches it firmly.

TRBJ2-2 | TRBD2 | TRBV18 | CASSPSGAGGPKYTGELFF
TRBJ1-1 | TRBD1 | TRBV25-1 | CASRSRGPDTEAFF
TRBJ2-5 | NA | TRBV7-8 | CASSPRGETQYF
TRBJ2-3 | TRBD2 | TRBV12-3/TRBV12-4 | CASGAGATDTQYF
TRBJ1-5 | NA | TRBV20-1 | CSASFGMSNQPQHF
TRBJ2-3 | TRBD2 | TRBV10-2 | CASILAEPGGVTDTQYF
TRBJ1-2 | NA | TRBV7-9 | CASSLKISQGFNYGYTF
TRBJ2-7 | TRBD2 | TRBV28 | CASSSGTSGGPYEQYF
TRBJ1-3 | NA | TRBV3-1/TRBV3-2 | CASSQGAGNTIYF
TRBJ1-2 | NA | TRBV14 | CASSRNQGFGYGYTF
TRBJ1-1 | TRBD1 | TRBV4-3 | CASSQSGTGDTEAFF
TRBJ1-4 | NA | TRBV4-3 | CASSQRGSGEKLFF
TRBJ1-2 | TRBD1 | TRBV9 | CASSARGRVDGYTF
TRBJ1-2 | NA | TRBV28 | CASSSLDALQGYGYTF
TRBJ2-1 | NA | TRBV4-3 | CASSQDSGTGPYNEQFF
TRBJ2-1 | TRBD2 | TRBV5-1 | CASSIRGGPNNEQFF
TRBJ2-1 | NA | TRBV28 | CASSASPGGNEQFF
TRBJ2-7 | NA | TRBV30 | CAWSKGLYYEQYF
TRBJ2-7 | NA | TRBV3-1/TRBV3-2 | CASSFVGYEQYF
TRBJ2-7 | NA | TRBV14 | CASSQGRSSYEQYF
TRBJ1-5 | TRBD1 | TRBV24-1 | CATRGTGTNQPQHF
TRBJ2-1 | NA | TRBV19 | CASSIVGGLIEQFF
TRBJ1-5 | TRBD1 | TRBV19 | CASTPDRDQPQHF
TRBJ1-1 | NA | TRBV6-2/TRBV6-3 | CASSFETVNTEAFF
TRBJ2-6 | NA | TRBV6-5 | CASSAAWANVLTF
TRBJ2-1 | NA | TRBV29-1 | CSAKVGGSSDEQFF
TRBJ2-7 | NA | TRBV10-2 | CASSPLSYEQYF
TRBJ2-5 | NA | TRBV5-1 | CASSFGETQYF
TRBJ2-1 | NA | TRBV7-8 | CASSSERGEQFF
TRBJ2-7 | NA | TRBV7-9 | CASSLGVRHYEQYF
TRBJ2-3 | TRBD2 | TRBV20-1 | CSASTSGGRTDTQYF
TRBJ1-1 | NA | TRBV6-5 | CASSYDGGRTEAFF
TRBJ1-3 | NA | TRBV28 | CASSSRARFRQSSGNTIYF
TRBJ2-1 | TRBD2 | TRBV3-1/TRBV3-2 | CASSPTPGTSLWDEQFF
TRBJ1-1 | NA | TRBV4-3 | CASSQDYRTVNTEAFF
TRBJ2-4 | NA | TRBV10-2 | CASSEGLGGTKNIQYF
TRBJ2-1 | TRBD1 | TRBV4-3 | CASSRGQASYNEQFF
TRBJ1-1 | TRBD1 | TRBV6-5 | CASRAVQGGNTEAFF
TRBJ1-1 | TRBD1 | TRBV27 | CASAPTGGLIVSMNTEAFF
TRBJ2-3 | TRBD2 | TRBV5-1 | CASSKGTSADTQYF
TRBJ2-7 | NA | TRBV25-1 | CATVSVGYEQYF
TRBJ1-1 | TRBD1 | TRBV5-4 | CASTIPGQGLNEAFF
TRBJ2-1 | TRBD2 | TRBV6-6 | CAALAGGNYNEQFF
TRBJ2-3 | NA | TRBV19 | CASSIGSHGAKTDTQYF
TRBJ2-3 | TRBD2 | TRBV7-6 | CASSLAIRGREGTTDTQYF
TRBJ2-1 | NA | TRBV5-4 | CASSSGGLNNEQFF
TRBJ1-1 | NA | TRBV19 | CASSSRANTEALF
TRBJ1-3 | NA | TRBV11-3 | CASSYGRESSGNTIYF
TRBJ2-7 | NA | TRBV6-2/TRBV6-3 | CASSSPTYEQYF
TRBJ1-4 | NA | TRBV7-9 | CASSLGTLRQTTNEKLFF
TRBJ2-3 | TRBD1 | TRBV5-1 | CASHLLGTGYADTQYF
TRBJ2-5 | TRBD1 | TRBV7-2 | CASSLGGQGAETQYF
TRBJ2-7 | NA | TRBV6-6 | CASTHQDIWKYEQYF